Shown below are 27 T cell receptor beta chains from a single sample sequenced in a study of monozygotic twins with inflammatory bowel disease. TCRdb reprocessed the 5' RACE reads, with one entry per CDR3 protein and no DNA. The sample features 200,000 to 250,000 distinct CDR3 sequences, with roughly 1.5% in its top ten. Sequencing input: blood. The receptors derive from a human donor with ulcerative colitis or Crohn's disease, or a healthy co-twin of an affected twin (not recorded which).

The V and J genes are TRBV5-1 and TRBJ1-1; as DNA is missing, the TRBD1 call by TCRdb cannot be tested. This CDR3 is built from 14 residues. From germline, CDR1 is SGHRS and CDR2 YFSETQ. The CDR3 here is CASRIQRGATEAFF.

The chain links TRBV7-2 to TRBJ1-4; TCRdb's D call, TRBD1, is unchecked because there is no DNA. The CDR3 is made up of 15 amino acids. The germline CDR1 and CDR2 sequences are SGHTA and FQGNSA. The CDR3 protein is CASSRRQVGHEKLFF. The full variable domain, with the rest looked up from reference TRBV7-2 and TRBJ1-4, is GAGVSQSPSNKVTEKGKDVELRCDPISGHTALYWYRQSLGQGLEFLIYFQGNSAPDKSGLPSDRFSAERTGGSVSTLTIQRTQQEDSAVYLCASSRRQVGHEKLFFGSGTQLSVL.

V and J are TRBV12-3 or TRBV12-4 and TRBJ1-2. The CDR3 loop spans 15 amino acids. CDR3 protein: CASSPSTSYNYGYTF.

The chain recombines TRBV4-1 with TRBJ1-5; TCRdb gives TRBD1 as the D gene, but with no DNA this cannot be confirmed. This CDR3 region has 14 residues. Germline assignment: CDR1 MGHRA and CDR2 YSYEKL. The CDR3: CASSQGGSGQPQHF.

The chain carries TRBV7-9 and TRBJ2-1; TCRdb lists TRBD1, though no DNA is available to test this call. Germline V gene sequence: CDR1 SEHNR, CDR2 FQNEAQ (reference sequence). The CDR3 contains 15 residues. CDR3 region: CASSRTGLSYNEQFF.

CDR3 region: CASSTTPNTEAFF. This rearrangement joins TRBV5-1 to TRBJ1-1. The length of the CDR3 is 13 residues. CDR1 is SGHRS, CDR2 YFSETQ, per germline.

V usage is TRBV7-8 and J usage is TRBJ2-2; with no DNA, the TCRdb D assignment of TRBD1 cannot be verified. Germline assignment: CDR1 SGHVS and CDR2 FQNEAQ. The CDR3 has 15 residues. CDR3 sequence reads: CASSWGTGDTGELFF.

The chain recombines TRBV6-6 with TRBJ2-5. This CDR3 is 11 amino acids long. Germline values: CDR1 MNHNY, CDR2 SVGAGI (reference sequence). This CDR3 is CASTQRETQYF.

The chain carries TRBV28 and TRBJ2-7; there is no DNA to check the TCRdb D call of TRBD1. CDR1 is MDHEN, CDR2 SYDVKM, per germline. The CDR3 is made up of 15 amino acids. The CDR3 protein is CASSLPRGPVPEQYF.

The rearrangement links TRBV20-1 to TRBJ2-3; TCRdb's D call, TRBD1, is unchecked because there is no DNA. Per germline, CDR1 DFQATT and CDR2 SNEGSKA (reference sequence). CDR3 size: 17 residues. The CDR3 spells CSARPPTGRLVADTQYF.

V and J are TRBV20-1 and TRBJ1-3; TCRdb's D call of TRBD1 is untestable without DNA. The germline CDR1 and CDR2 sequences are DFQATT and SNEGSKA (reference sequence). This CDR3 has 13 residues. The chain's CDR3 is CSDQPGRGNTIYF.

The chain employs TRBV5-1 and TRBJ2-1; TCRdb outputs TRBD1, but without DNA this stays unchecked. This CDR3 is 14 amino acids long. The V gene's germline CDR1 is SGHRS and CDR2 YFSETQ. CDR3 protein: CASNLARDRGTWFF.

The chain uses TRBV10-3 and TRBJ2-3; TCRdb proposes TRBD1, but this gene call is untestable without DNA. The CDR3 totals 14 residues. The germline gives CDR1 ENHRY, CDR2 SYGVKD. Here the CDR3 reads CAISPGQGDHTQYF.

This rearrangement joins TRBV5-6 to TRBJ2-2; the TCRdb call, TRBD2, lacks DNA for checking. This CDR3 is built from 17 residues. Germline-derived CDR1 and CDR2 are SGHDT and YYEEEE. CDR3 protein: CASSLPGTAVHTGELFF.

CDR3 protein: CASRLGLAGSTDTQYF. The gene calls are TRBV19 and TRBJ2-3; TCRdb lists TRBD2, though no DNA is available to test this call. Germline V lookup: CDR1 LNHDA, CDR2 SQIVND (reference sequence). The CDR3 is made up of 16 amino acids.

The chain uses TRBV5-1 and TRBJ2-7; TCRdb outputs TRBD1, but without DNA this stays unchecked. Germline assignment: CDR1 SGHRS and CDR2 YFSETQ. The CDR3 spans 14 residues. CDR3 sequence reads: CASSSWTGSYEQYF.

The V and J genes are TRBV6-2 or TRBV6-3 and TRBJ1-1; TCRdb names TRBD1, which stays unverified in the absence of DNA. The CDR3 has 14 residues. The germline V gene has CDR1 MNHEY and CDR2 SVGEGT. The CDR3 sequence is CASKGFLGNTEAFF.

This chain links TRBV9 with TRBJ1-3; checking the TCRdb D call of TRBD1 is not possible without DNA. This CDR3 comprises 18 residues. Germline V gene sequence: CDR1 SGDLS, CDR2 YYNGEE. CDR3 sequence: CASSAVGWGGVSGNTIYF.

The gene calls are TRBV7-9 and TRBJ2-3; TCRdb's D call of TRBD2 is untestable without DNA. Germline CDR1 is SEHNR and CDR2 is FQNEAQ (reference sequence). The CDR3 consists of 16 residues. The CDR3 sequence is CASSHPLAGRTDTQYF.

This chain connects TRBV20-1 to TRBJ1-1. The CDR3 is 13 amino acids. Looked up from germline, CDR1 is DFQATT and CDR2 is SNEGSKA (reference sequence). The CDR3 spells CSARGLTNTEAFF.

The chain joins TRBV7-8 to TRBJ2-1; no DNA is available, so the TRBD2 call from TCRdb remains unchecked. The CDR3 consists of 17 residues. Germline assignment: CDR1 SGHVS and CDR2 FQNEAQ. This chain's CDR3 is CASSLWGLAVMYNEQFF.

The V gene is TRBV6-5, the J gene TRBJ2-5; there is no DNA to check the TCRdb D call of TRBD1. The CDR3 consists of 13 residues. Germline V gene lookup returns CDR1 MNHEY and CDR2 SVGAGI. The CDR3 is CASRTTGVETQYF.

The chain is built from TRBV27 and TRBJ2-3; the TRBD1 assignment by TCRdb is unverifiable without DNA. This CDR3 region has 13 residues. Germline CDR1 MNHEY, CDR2 SMNVEV (reference sequence). The CDR3: CASSLQGGNTQYF.

The chain combines TRBV4-2 with TRBJ1-5; absent DNA, TCRdb's TRBD1 call cannot be checked. This CDR3 spans 15 amino acids. The V gene's germline CDR1 is LGHNA and CDR2 YNFKEQ. The CDR3 here is CASSLPGRNNQPQHF.

V gene TRBV20-1 combines with J gene TRBJ2-4; the TCRdb call, TRBD2, lacks DNA for checking. Germline V gene lookup returns CDR1 DFQATT and CDR2 SNEGSKA (reference sequence). This CDR3 region has 12 residues. The CDR3: CSAMRGKNIQYF.

This chain connects TRBV7-9 to TRBJ2-1; the D call from TCRdb, TRBD1, cannot be confirmed without DNA. Germline assignment: CDR1 SEHNR and CDR2 FQNEAQ (reference sequence). The CDR3 runs to 15 residues. The CDR3: CASSPGDLGYNEQFF.

The chain has TRBV7-2 and TRBJ2-3. This CDR3 is built from 14 residues. Germline CDR1 SGHTA, CDR2 FQGNSA. The CDR3 protein is CASSLSGATDTQYF.